Listed here is a single TCR beta chain. The protocol was immunoSEQ multiplex PCR, while the TCRdb copy is restricted to in-frame clones and leaves out a portion. The data show about 12,000 clones, 85% to 90% seen once. The sample comes from a study of control samples from healthy donors and cancer patients. From germline, CDR1 is SNHLY and CDR2 FYNNEI. Trimming shortened V by 2 bases and J by 0 bases, and 15 bases separated the two germline ends. This CDR3 is 17 amino acids long. V gene TRBV2 combines with J gene TRBJ2-3; D unclear. The receptor was derived from a male donor with melanoma. Sequenced: formalin-fixed, paraffin-embedded tissue. CDR3 region: CASSEMTPSPSTDTQYF. CDR3 DNA sequence: TGTGCCAGCAGTGAAATGACTCCCTCGCCTAGCACAGATACGCAGTATTTT.